This entry lists 8 T cell receptor beta chains sequenced from one sample in a study of vaccination and CD4 T cells after COVID-19. The treatment is: roughly nine-day PBMC culture with coronavirus spike peptide pools or control peptides (ViraFEST assay). Their specific antigens are unknown. Cultured CD4+ T-cell DNA underwent Oncomine TCR Beta short-read sequencing. TCRdb recomputed calls from the PCR reads with MiXCR, one row per CDR3 protein. The sample includes about 3,000 distinct CDR3 sequences, 30% of them seen just once. The sample was CD4+ T cells from blood, cultured in vitro, taken after SARS-CoV-2 vaccination. These receptors originate from a human donor who had recovered from COVID-19.

The chain carries TRBV6-1 and TRBJ2-1, with D maybe TRBD2 (5 bases). Trimming stripped 8 bases from V and 13 bases from J, with 18 bases between. CDR1 and CDR2 from the germline V gene are MNHNS and SASEGT. This CDR3 has 12 residues. This CDR3 is CASRGETILQFF. The CDR3 bases are TGTGCCAGCCGGGGAGAAACGATACTCCAGTTCTTC.

The genes are TRBV7-8 and TRBJ2-7; D gene unclear. V was trimmed by 4 bases and J by 0 bases, leaving 7 bases between them. The germline V gene encodes CDR1 SGHVS and CDR2 FQNEAQ. The length of the CDR3 is 13 residues. CDR3 nucleotides: TGTGCCAGCAGCTCCAAGGCCTCCTACGAGCAGTACTTC. Translated, it gives CASSSKASYEQYF.

This clonotype was counted a few times. The rearrangement uses TRBV20-1 and TRBJ1-6, with D possibly being TRBD1 (5 bases). Per germline, CDR1 DFQATT and CDR2 SNEGSKA (reference sequence). The ends were cut back, 0 bases at V and 7 bases at J, with 13 bases in the middle. CDR3 length equals 15 residues. CDR3 in amino acids: CSARDRGSLNSPLHF. In DNA, the CDR3 is TGCAGTGCTAGAGATCGGGGGAGTCTAAATTCACCCCTCCACTTT.

The chain recombines TRBV6-4 with TRBJ2-1, with 11 positions matching TRBD2. The V gene end was trimmed by 3 bases and the J gene end by 6 bases; junction bases not matched to a gene: 7. The CDR3 runs to 16 residues. Germline-derived CDR1 and CDR2 are MRHNA and SNTAGT. CDR3 coding DNA: TGTGCCAGCAGTGAATCAACTAGCGGGGGCCGCAATGAGCAGTTCTTC. Translation gives CASSESTSGGRNEQFF.

The CDR3 reads CASSKGTSASSGANVLTF. Written as DNA, the CDR3 is TGTGCCAGCAGCAAAGGGACTAGCGCCTCCTCTGGGGCCAACGTCCTGACTTTC. The rearrangement joins TRBV11-3 to TRBJ2-6; 10 bases map to TRBD2. This CDR3 contains 18 residues. Looked up from germline, CDR1 is SGHNT and CDR2 is YENEEA. V lost 5 bases to trimming and J lost 0 bases; unmatched junction nucleotides: 7.

This rearrangement joins TRBV10-1 to TRBJ2-1, with 8 nucleotides matching TRBD2. Germline CDR1 reads WNHNN; CDR2 reads SYGVQD (reference sequence). V dropped 8 bases and J dropped 4; count of bases not matched to a gene: 13. This CDR3 spans 16 amino acids. The CDR3 bases are TGCGCCAGCGCGGGGGGCAGGGTAAAATCATACAATGAGCAGTTCTTC. As protein: CASAGGRVKSYNEQFF.

The rearrangement uses TRBV28 and TRBJ2-7, with D hard to call. Trimming left V 3 bases short and J 6 bases short, with 9 bases between. Germline V CDR1 and CDR2: MDHEN, SYDVKM. This CDR3 region has 12 residues. CDR3 nucleotides: TGTGCCAGCAGTTTTGGTTTTCGCGAGCAGTACTTC. Its protein is CASSFGFREQYF.

The chain has TRBV29-1 and TRBJ1-1; 7 nucleotides match TRBD1. Germline-derived CDR1 and CDR2 are SQVTM and ANQGSEA. The CDR3 is 13 amino acids. With 1 base clipped from V and 3 bases from J, the junction kept 2 bases outside the gene matches. CDR3 region: CSVEGQGDTEAFF. DNA of the CDR3: TGCAGCGTTGAAGGGCAGGGGGACACTGAAGCTTTCTTT.